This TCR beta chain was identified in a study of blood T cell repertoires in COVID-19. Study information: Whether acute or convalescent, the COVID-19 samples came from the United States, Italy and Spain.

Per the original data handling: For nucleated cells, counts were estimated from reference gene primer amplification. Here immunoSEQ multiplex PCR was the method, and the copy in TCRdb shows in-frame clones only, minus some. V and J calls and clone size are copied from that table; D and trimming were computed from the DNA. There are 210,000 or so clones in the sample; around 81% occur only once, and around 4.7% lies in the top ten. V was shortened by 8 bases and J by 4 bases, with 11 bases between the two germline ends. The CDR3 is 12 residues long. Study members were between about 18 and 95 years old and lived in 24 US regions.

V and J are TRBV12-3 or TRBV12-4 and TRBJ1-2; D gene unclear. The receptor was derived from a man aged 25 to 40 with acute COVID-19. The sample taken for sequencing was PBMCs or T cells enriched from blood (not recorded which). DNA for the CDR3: TGTGCCAGCGCACGGGGAGTCTATGGCTACACCTTC. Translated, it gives CASARGVYGYTF.